This T cell receptor beta chain was recovered during a study of OX40 agonist ivuxolimab in advanced cancers. Study overall: Dose-escalation patients' cancers were hepatocellular carcinoma, melanoma, renal cell or head and neck cancer. Checkpoint inhibitors had been given previously to under 50% of patients. General study findings and limits: Clonal expansion was seen in CD4+ and CD8+ blood T cells by week 6 at 0.1 to 3.0 mg/kg.

Sampled blood was obtained at baseline, cycle 4 day 1, and cycle 7 day 1. Regarding this clone: Its antigen remains unknown.

This CDR3 is built from 15 residues. Germline V lookup: CDR1 MNHNY, CDR2 SVGAGI (reference sequence). V lost 6 bases, J lost 4 bases, and 8 bases stayed unmatched. Data came from immunoSEQ multiplex PCR; TCRdb stores just in-frame clones and leaves some out. Found here are about 74,000 clones, over 80% of them singletons; the top ten hold about 5.9%. This clonotype was obtained from an adult with an advanced solid tumor such as melanoma, head and neck, liver or kidney cancer. The sample consisted of CD4+ or CD8+ T cells sorted from blood, taken in a trial of the OX40 agonist ivuxolimab. V gene TRBV6-6 combines with J gene TRBJ2-2; 7 bases agree with TRBD1. The CDR3 DNA is TGTGCCAGCAGCCGGACAGGCAGCACCACCGGGGAGCTGTTTTTT. It codes for CASSRTGSTTGELFF.